A selection of T cell receptor beta chains follows, all from one sample in a study of blood T cell repertoires in COVID-19. Produced via immunoSEQ multiplex PCR; TCRdb's table is partial and in-frame only. The profile shows about 200,000 clones, about nine tenths of them singletons. Sequenced: peripheral blood. These receptors originate from a man older than 75 with acute or convalescent COVID-19. CDR3s include the opening cysteine and the closing phenylalanine or tryptophan. The D gene is left open where the match is weak. Expanded clones get a size class; other rows say once, few or many, or leave the size out.

size	D	V	J	CDR3	DNA
.	TRBD1	TRBV11-3	TRBJ2-3	CASSPTGASTDTQYF	TGTGCCAGCAGCCCCACAGGGGCTAGCACAGATACGCAGTATTTT
.	.	TRBV4-2	TRBJ1-3	CASSQDWANSGNTIYF	TGTGCCAGCAGCCAAGATTGGGCGAACTCTGGAAACACCATATATTTT
.	.	TRBV7-6	TRBJ1-3	CASFGRGEGNTIYF	TGTGCCAGTTTCGGACGGGGAGAAGGAAACACCATATATTTT
.	TRBD1	TRBV6-5	TRBJ2-1	CASSWGQGSYNEQFF	TGTGCCAGCAGTTGGGGACAGGGTTCCTACAATGAGCAGTTCTTC
few	.	TRBV19	TRBJ2-7	CASTSTGYPYEQYF	TGTGCCAGTACCTCGACAGGTTACCCCTACGAGCAGTACTTC
.	.	TRBV2	TRBJ2-2	CASSIQVIGELFF	TGTGCCAGCAGTATACAAGTTATCGGGGAGCTGTTTTTT
.	.	TRBV18	TRBJ1-5	CASSPPRGTGHF	TGTGCCAGCTCACCACCAAGGGGTACGGGGCATTTT
.	.	TRBV5-1	TRBJ2-3	CASSLRESDTQYF	TGCGCCAGCAGCTTGCGGGAGTCAGATACGCAGTATTTT
.	.	TRBV10-3	TRBJ1-2	CAISSRVAHYGYTF	TGTGCCATCAGTTCTCGGGTCGCCCACTATGGCTACACCTTC
.	TRBD1	TRBV18	TRBJ2-1	CASSLTGELYNEQFF	TGTGCCAGCTCACTCACAGGGGAGCTTTACAATGAGCAGTTCTTC